This entry is about one TCR beta chain. At one end, the junction sequence differs from germline, possibly due to a read error. TCRdb passed the multiplex PCR reads through MiXCR, listing each CDR3 protein once. This table has over 60,000 distinct CDR3 sequences, less than 60% appearing once. The data were taken from a study of breast tumors, draining lymph nodes, adjacent tissues. CDR1 and CDR2 (germline): SEHNR, FQNEAQ (reference sequence). This CDR3 contains 16 residues. This rearrangement joins TRBV7-9 to TRBJ2-3, with D tentatively TRBD1 or TRBD2 (7 bases each). The TCR was taken from a female donor with breast cancer. Some clones in this sample may be carry-over from other donors' samples. Source material: breast tumor tissue. The CDR3 sequence: CASSSRVRGGTDTRYF. CDR3 sequence (DNA): TGCGCCAGCAGCTCCAGGGTCAGGGGGGGCACAGATACGCGGTATTTT.